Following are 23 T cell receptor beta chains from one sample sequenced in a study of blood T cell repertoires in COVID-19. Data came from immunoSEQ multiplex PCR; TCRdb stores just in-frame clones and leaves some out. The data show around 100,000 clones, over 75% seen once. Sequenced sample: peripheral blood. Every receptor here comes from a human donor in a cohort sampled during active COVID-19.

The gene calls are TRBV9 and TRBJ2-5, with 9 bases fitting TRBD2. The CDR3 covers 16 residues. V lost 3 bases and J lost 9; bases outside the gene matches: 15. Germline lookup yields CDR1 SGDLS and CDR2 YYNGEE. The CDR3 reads CASSARPGLALEPQYF. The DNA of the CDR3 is TGTGCCAGCAGCGCCCGACCGGGACTAGCCCTAGAACCCCAGTACTTC.

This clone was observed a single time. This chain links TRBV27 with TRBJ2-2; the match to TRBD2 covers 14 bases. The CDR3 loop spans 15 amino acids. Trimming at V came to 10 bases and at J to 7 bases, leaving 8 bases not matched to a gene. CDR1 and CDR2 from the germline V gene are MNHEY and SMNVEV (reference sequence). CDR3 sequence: CATPGLAGASGELFF. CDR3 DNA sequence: TGTGCCACACCGGGACTAGCGGGGGCCAGCGGGGAGCTGTTTTTT.

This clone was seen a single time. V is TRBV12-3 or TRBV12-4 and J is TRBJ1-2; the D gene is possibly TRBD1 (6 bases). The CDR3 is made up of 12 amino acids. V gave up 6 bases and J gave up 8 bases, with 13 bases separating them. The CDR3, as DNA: TGTGCCAGCAGCCTACAGGGTACGGGCTACACCTTC. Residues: CASSLQGTGYTF.

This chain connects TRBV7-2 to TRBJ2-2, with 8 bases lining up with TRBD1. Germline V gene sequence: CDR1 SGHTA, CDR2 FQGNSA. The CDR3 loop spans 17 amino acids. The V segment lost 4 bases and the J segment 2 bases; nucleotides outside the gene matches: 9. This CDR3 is CASSWTGTGYNTGELFF. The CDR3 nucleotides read TGTGCCAGCAGCTGGACCGGGACAGGTTATAACACCGGGGAGCTGTTTTTT. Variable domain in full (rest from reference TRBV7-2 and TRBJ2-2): GAGVSQSPSNKVTEKGKDVELRCDPISGHTALYWYRQSLGQGLEFLIYFQGNSAPDKSGLPSDRFSAERTGGSVSTLTIQRTQQEDSAVYLCASSWTGTGYNTGELFFGEGSRLTVL.

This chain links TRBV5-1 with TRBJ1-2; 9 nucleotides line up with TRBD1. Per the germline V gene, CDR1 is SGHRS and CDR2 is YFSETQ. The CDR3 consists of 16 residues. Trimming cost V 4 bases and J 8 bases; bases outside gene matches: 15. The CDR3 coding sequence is TGCGCCAGCAGCCCTGGGACAGGGATCCCGGGAGGAGGCTACACCTTC. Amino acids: CASSPGTGIPGGGYTF.

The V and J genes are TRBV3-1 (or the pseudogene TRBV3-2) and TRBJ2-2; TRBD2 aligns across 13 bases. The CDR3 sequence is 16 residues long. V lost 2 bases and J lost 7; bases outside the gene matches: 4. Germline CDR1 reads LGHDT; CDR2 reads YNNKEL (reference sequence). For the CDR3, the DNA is TGTGCCAGCAGCCAATGGACTAGCGGGAGTATCGGGGAGCTGTTTTTT. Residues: CASSQWTSGSIGELFF.

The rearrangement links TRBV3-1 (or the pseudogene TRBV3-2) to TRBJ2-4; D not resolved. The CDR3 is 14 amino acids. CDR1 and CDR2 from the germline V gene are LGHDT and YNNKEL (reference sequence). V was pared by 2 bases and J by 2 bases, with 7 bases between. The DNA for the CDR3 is TGTGCCAGCAGCCAACTAGTCTCCAAAAACATTCAGTACTTC. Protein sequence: CASSQLVSKNIQYF.

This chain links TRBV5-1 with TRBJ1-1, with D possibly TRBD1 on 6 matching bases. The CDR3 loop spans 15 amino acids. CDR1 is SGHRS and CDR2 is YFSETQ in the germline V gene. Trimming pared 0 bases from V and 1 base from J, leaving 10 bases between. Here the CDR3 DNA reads TGCGCCAGCAGCTTGGGAGGGGGACAGAACACTGAAGCTTTCTTT. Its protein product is CASSLGGGQNTEAFF.

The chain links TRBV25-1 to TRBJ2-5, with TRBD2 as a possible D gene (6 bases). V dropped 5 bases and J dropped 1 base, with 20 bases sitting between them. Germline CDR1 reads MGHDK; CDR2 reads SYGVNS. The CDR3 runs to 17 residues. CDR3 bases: TGTGCCAGCAGTTCGGGCTCCTTTAGCGGACCCCAAGAGACCCAGTACTTC. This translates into CASSSGSFSGPQETQYF.

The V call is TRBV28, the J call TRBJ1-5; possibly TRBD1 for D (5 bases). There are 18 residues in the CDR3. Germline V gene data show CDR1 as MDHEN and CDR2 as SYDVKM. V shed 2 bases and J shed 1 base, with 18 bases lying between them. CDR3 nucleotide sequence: TGTGCCAGCAGTTTAGTTGGGAGCGGGGGTTGGAGCAATCAGCCCCAGCATTTT. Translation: CASSLVGSGGWSNQPQHF.

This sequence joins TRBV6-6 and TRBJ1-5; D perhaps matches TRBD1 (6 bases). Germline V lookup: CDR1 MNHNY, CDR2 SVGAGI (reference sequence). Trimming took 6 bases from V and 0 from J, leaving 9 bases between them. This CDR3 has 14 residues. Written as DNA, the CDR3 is TGTGCCAGCAGCCGACAGGATAGCAATCAGCCCCAGCATTTT. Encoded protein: CASSRQDSNQPQHF.

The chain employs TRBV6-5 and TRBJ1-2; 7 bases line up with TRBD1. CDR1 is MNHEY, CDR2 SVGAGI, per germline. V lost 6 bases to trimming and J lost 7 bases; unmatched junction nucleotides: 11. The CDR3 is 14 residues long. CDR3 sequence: CASSRDSRSGGYTF. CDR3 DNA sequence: TGTGCCAGCAGCCGGGACAGCCGTTCGGGTGGCTACACCTTC.

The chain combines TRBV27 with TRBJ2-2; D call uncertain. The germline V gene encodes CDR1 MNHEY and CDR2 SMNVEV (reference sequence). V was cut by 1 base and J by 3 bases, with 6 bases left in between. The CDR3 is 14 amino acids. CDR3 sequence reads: CASSLFGDTGELFF. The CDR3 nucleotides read TGTGCCAGCAGTTTATTTGGAGACACCGGGGAGCTGTTTTTT.

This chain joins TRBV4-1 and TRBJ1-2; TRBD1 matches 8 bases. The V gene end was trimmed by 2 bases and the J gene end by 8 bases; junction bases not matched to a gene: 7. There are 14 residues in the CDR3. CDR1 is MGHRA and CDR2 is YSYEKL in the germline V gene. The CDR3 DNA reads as TGCGCCAGCAGCCAACCCCAGGGGGCAGGAGGCTACACCTTC. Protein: CASSQPQGAGGYTF.

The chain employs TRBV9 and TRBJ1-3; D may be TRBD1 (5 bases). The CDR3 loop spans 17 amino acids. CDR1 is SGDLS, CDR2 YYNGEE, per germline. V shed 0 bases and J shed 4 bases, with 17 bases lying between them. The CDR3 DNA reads TGTGCCAGCAGCGTAGCTAGTATGGCCGCAGGGGGAAACACCATATATTTT. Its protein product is CASSVASMAAGGNTIYF.

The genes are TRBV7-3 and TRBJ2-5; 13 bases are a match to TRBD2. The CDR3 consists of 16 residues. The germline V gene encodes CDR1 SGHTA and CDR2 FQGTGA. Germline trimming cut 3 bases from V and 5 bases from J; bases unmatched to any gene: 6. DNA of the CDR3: TGTGCCAGCAGCTTCGGACTAGCGGGGGCAGACGAGACCCAGTACTTC. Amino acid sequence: CASSFGLAGADETQYF.

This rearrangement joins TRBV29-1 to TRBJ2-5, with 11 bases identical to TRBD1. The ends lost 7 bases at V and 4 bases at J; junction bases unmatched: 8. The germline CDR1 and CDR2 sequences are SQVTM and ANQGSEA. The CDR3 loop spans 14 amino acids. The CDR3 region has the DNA TGCAGCGCCGTGGACAGGGGGCGGCGAGAGACCCAGTACTTC. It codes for CSAVDRGRRETQYF.

The CDR3 DNA reads TGTGCCACCTCGGGGGTCAGGGTTGCAGATACGCAGTATTTT. This sequence encodes CATSGVRVADTQYF. V is TRBV6-6 and J is TRBJ2-3; possible D gene TRBD2, 6 bases. V lost 10 bases and J 4 bases, leaving 18 bases between the germline ends. The CDR3 runs 14 residues. Germline V gene data show CDR1 as MNHNY and CDR2 as SVGAGI (reference sequence).

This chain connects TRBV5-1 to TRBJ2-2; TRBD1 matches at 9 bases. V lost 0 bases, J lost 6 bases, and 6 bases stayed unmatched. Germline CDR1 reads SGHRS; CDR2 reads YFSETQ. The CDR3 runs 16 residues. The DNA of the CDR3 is TGCGCCAGCAGCTTGGAGGGGACAGGGTTGGCCGGGGAGCTGTTTTTT. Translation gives CASSLEGTGLAGELFF. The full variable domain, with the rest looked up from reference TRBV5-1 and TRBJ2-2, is KAGVTQTPRYLIKTRGQQVTLSCSPISGHRSVSWYQQTPGQGLQFLFEYFSETQRNKGNFPGRFSGRQFSNSRSEMNVSTLELGDSALYLCASSLEGTGLAGELFFGEGSRLTVL.

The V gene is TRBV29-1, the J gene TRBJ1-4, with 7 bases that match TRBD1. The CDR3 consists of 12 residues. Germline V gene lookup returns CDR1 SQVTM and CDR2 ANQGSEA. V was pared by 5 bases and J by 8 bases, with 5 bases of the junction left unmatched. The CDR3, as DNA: TGCAGCGTTTCTCGACAGGGCGAAAAACTGTTTTTT. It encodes CSVSRQGEKLFF.

The CDR3 bases are TGTGCCAGCAGCCCGGAGAGGAGCTACAATGAGCAGTTCTTC. This translates into CASSPERSYNEQFF. The rearrangement joins TRBV4-2 to TRBJ2-1; no clear D. Germline V CDR1 and CDR2: LGHNA, YNFKEQ. The CDR3 is 14 residues long. V lost 4 bases, J lost 3 bases, and 10 bases lay in between.

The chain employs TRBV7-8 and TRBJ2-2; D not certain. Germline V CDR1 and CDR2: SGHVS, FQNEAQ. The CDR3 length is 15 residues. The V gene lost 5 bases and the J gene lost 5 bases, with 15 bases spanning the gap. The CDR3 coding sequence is TGTGCCAGCAGCGAAAGACTTGCGATGACCGGGGAGCTGTTTTTT. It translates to CASSERLAMTGELFF.

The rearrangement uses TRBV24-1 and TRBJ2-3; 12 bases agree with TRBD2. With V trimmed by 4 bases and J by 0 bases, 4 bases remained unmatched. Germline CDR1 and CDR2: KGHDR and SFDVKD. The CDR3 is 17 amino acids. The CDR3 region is CATSDRTSGESTDTQYF. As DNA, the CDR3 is TGTGCCACCAGTGACCGGACTAGCGGGGAGAGCACAGATACGCAGTATTTT.